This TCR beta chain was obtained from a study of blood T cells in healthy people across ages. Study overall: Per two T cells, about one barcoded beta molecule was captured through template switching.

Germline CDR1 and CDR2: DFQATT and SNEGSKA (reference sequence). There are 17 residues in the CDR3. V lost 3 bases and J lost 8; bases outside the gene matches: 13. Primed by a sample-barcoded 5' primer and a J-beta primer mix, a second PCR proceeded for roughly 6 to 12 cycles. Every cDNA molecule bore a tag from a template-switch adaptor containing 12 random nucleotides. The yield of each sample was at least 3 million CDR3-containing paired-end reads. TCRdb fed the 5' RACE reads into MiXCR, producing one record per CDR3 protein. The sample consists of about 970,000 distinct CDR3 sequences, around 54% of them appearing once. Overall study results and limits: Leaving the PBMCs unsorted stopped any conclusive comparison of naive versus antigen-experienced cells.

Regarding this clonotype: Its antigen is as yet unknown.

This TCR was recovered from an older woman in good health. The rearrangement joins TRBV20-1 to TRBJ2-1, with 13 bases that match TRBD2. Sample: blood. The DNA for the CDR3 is TGCAGTGCTAGTGTACTAGCGGGAGGGCTTGTCTTCGATGAGCAGTTCTTC. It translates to CSASVLAGGLVFDEQFF.